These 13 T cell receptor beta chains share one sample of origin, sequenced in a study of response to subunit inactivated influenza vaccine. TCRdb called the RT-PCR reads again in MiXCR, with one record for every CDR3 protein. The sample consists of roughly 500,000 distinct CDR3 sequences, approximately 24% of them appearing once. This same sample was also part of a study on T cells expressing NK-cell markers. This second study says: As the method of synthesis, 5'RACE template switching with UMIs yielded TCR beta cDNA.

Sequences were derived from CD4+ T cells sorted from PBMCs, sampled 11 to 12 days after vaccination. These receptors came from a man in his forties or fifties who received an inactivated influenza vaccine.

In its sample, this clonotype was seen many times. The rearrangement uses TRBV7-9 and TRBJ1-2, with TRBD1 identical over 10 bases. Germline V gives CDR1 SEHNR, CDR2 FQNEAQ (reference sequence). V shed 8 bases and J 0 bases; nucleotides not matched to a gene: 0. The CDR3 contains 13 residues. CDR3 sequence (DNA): TGTGCCAGCGGACAGGGGGCTAACTATGGCTACACCTTC. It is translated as CASGQGANYGYTF.

CDR3 in amino acids: CSARDLPRNTGELFF. The CDR3 region has the DNA TGCAGTGCTAGAGATCTTCCGAGGAACACCGGGGAGCTGTTTTTT. J is TRBJ2-2 and V is TRBV20-1; no definite D call. The CDR3 spans 15 residues. V was pared by 0 bases and J by 1 base, with 9 bases between. The germline V gene has CDR1 DFQATT and CDR2 SNEGSKA (reference sequence).

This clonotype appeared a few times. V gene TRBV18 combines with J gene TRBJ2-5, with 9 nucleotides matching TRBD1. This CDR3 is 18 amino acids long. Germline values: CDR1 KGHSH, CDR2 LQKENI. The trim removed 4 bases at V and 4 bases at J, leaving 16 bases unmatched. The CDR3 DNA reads TGTGCCAGCTCACTTAGAGGACAGGGGCCCGCCCGGCGAGAGACCCAGTACTTC. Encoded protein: CASSLRGQGPARRETQYF.

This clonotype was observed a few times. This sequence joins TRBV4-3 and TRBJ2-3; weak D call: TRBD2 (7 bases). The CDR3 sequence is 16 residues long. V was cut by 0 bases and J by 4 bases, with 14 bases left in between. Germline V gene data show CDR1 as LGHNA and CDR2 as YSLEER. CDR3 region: CASSQDFGGRADTQYF. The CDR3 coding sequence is TGCGCCAGCAGCCAAGATTTCGGGGGGCGCGCAGATACGCAGTATTTT.

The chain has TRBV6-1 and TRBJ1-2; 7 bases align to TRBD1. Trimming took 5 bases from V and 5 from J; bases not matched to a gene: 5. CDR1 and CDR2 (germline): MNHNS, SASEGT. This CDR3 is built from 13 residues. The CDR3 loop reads CASSQTGEYGYTF. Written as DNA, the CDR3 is TGTGCCAGCAGTCAAACAGGGGAATATGGCTACACCTTC.

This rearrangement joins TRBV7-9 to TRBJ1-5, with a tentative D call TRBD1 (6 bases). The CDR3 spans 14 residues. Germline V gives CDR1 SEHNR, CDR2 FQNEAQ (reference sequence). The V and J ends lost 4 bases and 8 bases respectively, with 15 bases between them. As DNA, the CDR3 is TGTGCCAGCAGCTCCACAGACAGGCTGGAGCCCCAGCATTTT. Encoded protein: CASSSTDRLEPQHF.

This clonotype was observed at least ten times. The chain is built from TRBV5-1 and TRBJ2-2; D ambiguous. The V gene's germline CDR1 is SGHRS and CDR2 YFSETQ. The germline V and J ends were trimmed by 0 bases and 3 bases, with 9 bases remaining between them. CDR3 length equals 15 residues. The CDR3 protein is CASSLDTPDTGELFF. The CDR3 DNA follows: TGCGCCAGCAGCTTGGACACGCCCGACACCGGGGAGCTGTTTTTT.

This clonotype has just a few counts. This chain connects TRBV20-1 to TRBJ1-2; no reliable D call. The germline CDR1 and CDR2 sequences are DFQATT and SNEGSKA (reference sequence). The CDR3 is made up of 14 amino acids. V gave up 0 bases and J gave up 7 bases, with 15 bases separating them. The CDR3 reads CSARESAARSGYTF. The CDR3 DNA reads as TGCAGTGCTAGAGAGTCCGCCGCCCGCTCTGGCTACACCTTC.

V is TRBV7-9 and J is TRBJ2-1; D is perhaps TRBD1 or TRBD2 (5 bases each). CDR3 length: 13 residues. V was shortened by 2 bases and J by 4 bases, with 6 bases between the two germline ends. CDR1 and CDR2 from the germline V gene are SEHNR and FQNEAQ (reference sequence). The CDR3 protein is CASSLWGYNEQFF. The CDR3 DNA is TGTGCCAGCAGCTTATGGGGGTACAATGAGCAGTTCTTC. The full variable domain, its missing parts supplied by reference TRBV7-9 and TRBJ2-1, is DTGVSQNPRHKITKRGQNVTFRCDPISEHNRLYWYRQTLGQGPEFLTYFQNEAQLEKSRLLSDRFSAERPKGSFSTLEIQRTEQGDSAMYLCASSLWGYNEQFFGPGTRLTVL.

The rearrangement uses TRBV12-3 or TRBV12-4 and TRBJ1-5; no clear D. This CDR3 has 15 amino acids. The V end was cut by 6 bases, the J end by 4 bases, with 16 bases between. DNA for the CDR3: TGTGCCAGCAGCTCGGACGGAACCCTTAATCAGCCCCAGCATTTT. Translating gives CASSSDGTLNQPQHF.

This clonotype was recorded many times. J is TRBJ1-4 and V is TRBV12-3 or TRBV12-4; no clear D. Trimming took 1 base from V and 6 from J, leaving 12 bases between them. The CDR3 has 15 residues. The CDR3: CASSLGGTRDEKLFF. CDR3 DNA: TGTGCCAGCAGTTTAGGTGGAACAAGGGATGAAAAACTGTTTTTT.

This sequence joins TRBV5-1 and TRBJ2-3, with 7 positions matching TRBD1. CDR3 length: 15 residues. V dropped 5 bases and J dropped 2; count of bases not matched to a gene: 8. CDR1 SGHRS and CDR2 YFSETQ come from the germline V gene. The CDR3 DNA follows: TGCGCCAGCAGAGCAGGGGACAGCTCCACAGATACGCAGTATTTT. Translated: CASRAGDSSTDTQYF.

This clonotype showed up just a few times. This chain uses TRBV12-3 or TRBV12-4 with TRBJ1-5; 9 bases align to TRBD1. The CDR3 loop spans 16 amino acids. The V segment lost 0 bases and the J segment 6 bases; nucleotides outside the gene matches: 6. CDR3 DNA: TGTGCCAGCAGTTTAGCGCTAACAGGGGGCGGTCAGCCCCAGCATTTT. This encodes CASSLALTGGGQPQHF.